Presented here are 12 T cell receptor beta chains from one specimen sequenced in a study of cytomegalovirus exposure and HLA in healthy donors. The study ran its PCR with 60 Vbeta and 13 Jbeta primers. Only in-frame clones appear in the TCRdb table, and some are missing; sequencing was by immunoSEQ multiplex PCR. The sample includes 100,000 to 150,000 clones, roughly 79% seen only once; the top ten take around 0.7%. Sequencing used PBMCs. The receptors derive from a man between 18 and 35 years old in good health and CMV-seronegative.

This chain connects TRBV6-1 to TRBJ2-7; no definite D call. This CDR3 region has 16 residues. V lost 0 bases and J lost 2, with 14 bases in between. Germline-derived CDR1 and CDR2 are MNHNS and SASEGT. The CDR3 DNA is TGTGCCAGCAGTGAAGCGCTGGCAGATACCACCTACGAGCAGTACTTC. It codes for CASSEALADTTYEQYF.

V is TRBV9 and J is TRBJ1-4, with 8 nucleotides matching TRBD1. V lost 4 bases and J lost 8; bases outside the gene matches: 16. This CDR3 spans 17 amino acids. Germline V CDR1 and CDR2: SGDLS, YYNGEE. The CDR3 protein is CASSPGGGTGHGEKLFF. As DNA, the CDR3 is TGTGCCAGCAGCCCGGGGGGCGGGACAGGACATGGGGAAAAACTGTTTTTT.

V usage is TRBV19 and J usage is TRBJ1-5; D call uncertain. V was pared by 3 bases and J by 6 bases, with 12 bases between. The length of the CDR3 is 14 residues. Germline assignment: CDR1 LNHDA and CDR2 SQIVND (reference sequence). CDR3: CASSIGHAGQPQHF. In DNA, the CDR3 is TGTGCCAGTAGTATCGGGCACGCGGGTCAGCCCCAGCATTTT.

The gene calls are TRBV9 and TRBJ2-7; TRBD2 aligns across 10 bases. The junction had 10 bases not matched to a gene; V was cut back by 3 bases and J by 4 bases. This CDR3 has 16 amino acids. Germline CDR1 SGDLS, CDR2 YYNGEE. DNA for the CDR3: TGTGCCAGCAGCGACCGATCTAGCGGGGGTAGATACGAGCAGTACTTC. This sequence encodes CASSDRSSGGRYEQYF.

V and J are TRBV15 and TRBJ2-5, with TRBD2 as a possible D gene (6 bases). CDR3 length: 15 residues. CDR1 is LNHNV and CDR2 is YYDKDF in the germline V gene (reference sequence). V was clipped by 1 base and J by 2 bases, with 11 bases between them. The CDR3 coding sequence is TGTGCCACCAGCAGAGGTCGCGGGGAGCAAGAGACCCAGTACTTC. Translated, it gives CATSRGRGEQETQYF.

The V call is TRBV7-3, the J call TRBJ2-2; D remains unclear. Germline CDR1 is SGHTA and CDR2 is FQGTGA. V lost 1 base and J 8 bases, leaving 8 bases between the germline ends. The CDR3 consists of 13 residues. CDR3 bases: TGTGCCAGCAGCTTAAACTCACAGGGGGAGCTGTTTTTT. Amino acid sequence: CASSLNSQGELFF.

The CDR3 DNA sequence: TGTGCCAGCAGCGTCAGACAGGGCGATGTCGAGCAGTACTTC. The encoded protein is CASSVRQGDVEQYF. V gene TRBV7-2 combines with J gene TRBJ2-7, with 7 nucleotides matching TRBD1. The CDR3 extends over 14 amino acids. With 5 bases clipped from V and 6 bases from J, the junction kept 10 bases outside the gene matches. Germline V gene lookup returns CDR1 SGHTA and CDR2 FQGNSA. Using reference TRBV7-2 and TRBJ2-7 for the parts outside the CDR3, the full variable domain is GAGVSQSPSNKVTEKGKDVELRCDPISGHTALYWYRQSLGQGLEFLIYFQGNSAPDKSGLPSDRFSAERTGGSVSTLTIQRTQQEDSAVYLCASSVRQGDVEQYFGPGTRLTVT.

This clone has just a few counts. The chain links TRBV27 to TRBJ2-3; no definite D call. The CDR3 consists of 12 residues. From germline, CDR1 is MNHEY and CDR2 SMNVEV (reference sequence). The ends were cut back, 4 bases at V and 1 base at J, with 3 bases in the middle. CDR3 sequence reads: CASSSGTDTQYF. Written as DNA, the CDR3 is TGTGCCAGCAGTTCCGGCACAGATACGCAGTATTTT.

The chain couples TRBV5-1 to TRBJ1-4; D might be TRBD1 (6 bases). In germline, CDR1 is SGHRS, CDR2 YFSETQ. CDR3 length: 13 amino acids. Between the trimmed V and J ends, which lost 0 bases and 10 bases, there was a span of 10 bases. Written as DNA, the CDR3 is TGCGCCAGCAGCTTGGACAGGGTGGGAAAACTGTTTTTT. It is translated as CASSLDRVGKLFF. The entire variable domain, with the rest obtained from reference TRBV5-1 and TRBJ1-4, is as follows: KAGVTQTPRYLIKTRGQQVTLSCSPISGHRSVSWYQQTPGQGLQFLFEYFSETQRNKGNFPGRFSGRQFSNSRSEMNVSTLELGDSALYLCASSLDRVGKLFFGSGTQLSVL.

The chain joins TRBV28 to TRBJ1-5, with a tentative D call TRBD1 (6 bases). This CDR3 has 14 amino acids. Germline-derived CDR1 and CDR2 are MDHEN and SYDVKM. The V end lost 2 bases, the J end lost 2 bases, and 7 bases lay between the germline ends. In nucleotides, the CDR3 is TGTGCCAGCAGTTTAGCAGGGGGCAATCAGCCCCAGCATTTT. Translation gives CASSLAGGNQPQHF.

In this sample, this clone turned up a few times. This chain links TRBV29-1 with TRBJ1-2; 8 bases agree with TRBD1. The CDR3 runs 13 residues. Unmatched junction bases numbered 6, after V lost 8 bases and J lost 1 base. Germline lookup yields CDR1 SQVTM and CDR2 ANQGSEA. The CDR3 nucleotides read TGCAGCACTCGACAGGGGCATAACTATGGCTACACCTTC. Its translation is CSTRQGHNYGYTF.

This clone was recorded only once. Here the CDR3 reads CATSRTQGTGLSNNEQFF. The CDR3 bases are TGTGCCACCAGCAGGACGCAAGGGACGGGACTATCAAACAATGAGCAGTTCTTC. This chain joins TRBV15 and TRBJ2-1; 7 nucleotides align to TRBD2. CDR3 length: 18 amino acids. Germline CDR1 is LNHNV and CDR2 is YYDKDF (reference sequence). The ends lost 3 bases at V and 5 bases at J; junction bases unmatched: 16. Full variable domain (outside the CDR3, taken from reference TRBV15 and TRBJ2-1): DAMVIQNPRYQVTQFGKPVTLSCSQTLNHNVMYWYQQKSSQAPKLLFHYYDKDFNNEADTPDNFQSRRPNTSFCFLDIRSPGLGDTAMYLCATSRTQGTGLSNNEQFFGPGTRLTVL.